This T cell receptor (beta chain) appears in the sequencing data of a study of shared clonotypes between healthy human individuals. Study-wide findings and caveats: Genetic and exposure-history diversity was limited by the few donors.

The table lists this clone with a count of one. Its antigen is unidentified. The CDR3 totals 15 residues. V lost 5 bases, J lost 0 bases, and 14 bases lay in between. Germline values: CDR1 LGHNA, CDR2 YNFKEQ. Several immunoSEQ plates held equal portions of the genomic DNA taken from each subset. 200 ng DNA, around 30,000 T cell genomes, went into each sorted-subset replicate PCR. Original handling: Junction-only immunoSEQ data arrived without quality scores, meaning filtering differed. The protocol was immunoSEQ multiplex PCR, while the TCRdb copy is restricted to in-frame clones and leaves out a portion. Clone size and V and J calls were adopted from that table, with D and trimming inferred from the DNA. In the table there are about 2.3 million clones, 80% to 95% of which are singletons.

The sample was naive CD4+ T cells from PBMCs. As to subset: CD45RA+ positively selected. The chain employs TRBV4-2 and TRBJ2-7, with D unclear. The TCR originated in a man aged 18 to 30 in good health. Some clones in this sample may be carry-over from other donors' samples. CDR3 amino acids: CASSGLGASSYEQYF. The CDR3 nucleotides read TGTGCCAGCAGCGGGTTAGGCGCGAGCTCCTACGAGCAGTACTTC.